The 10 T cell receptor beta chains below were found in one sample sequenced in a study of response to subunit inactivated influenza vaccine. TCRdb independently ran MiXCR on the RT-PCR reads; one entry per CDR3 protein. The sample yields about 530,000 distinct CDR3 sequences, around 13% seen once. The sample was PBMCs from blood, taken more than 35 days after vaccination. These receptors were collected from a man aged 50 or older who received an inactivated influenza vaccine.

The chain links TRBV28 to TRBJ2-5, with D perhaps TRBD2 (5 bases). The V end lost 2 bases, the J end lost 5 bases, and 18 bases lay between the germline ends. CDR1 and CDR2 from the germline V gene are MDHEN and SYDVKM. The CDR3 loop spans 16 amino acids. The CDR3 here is CASSLEAVQSSETQYF. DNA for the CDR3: TGTGCCAGCAGTTTAGAAGCGGTACAATCGTCGGAGACCCAGTACTTC.

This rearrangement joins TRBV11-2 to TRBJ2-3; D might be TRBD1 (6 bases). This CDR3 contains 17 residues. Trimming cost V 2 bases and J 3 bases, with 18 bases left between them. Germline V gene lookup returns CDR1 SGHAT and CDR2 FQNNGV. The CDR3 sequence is CASSLSEGRGRTDTQYF. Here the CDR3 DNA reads TGTGCCAGCAGCTTATCTGAAGGCAGGGGAAGGACAGATACGCAGTATTTT.

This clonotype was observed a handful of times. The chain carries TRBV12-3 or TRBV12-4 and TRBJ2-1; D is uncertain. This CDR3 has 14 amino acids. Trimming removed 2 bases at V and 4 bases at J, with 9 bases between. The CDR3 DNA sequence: TGTGCCAGCAGTTTATGGGCAGAGTACAATGAGCAGTTCTTC. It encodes CASSLWAEYNEQFF.

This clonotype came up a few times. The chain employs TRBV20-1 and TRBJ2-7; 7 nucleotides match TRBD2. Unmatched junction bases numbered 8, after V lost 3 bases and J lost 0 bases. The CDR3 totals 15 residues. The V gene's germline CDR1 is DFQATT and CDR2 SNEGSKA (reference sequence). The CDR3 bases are TGCAGTGCTAGTAATCTGGGGGGGGACTCCTACGAGCAGTACTTC. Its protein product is CSASNLGGDSYEQYF.

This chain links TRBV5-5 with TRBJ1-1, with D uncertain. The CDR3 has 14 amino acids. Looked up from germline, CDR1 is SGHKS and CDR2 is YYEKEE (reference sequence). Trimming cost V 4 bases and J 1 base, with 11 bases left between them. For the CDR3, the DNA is TGTGCCAGCAGCCCCACGTGGGCGAACACTGAAGCTTTCTTT. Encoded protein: CASSPTWANTEAFF.

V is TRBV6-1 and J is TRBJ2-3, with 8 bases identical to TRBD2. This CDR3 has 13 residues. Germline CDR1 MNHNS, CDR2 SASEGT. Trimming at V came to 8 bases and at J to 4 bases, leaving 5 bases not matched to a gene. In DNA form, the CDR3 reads TGTGCCAGCCGAAGCGGGAGCCCAGATACGCAGTATTTT. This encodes CASRSGSPDTQYF.

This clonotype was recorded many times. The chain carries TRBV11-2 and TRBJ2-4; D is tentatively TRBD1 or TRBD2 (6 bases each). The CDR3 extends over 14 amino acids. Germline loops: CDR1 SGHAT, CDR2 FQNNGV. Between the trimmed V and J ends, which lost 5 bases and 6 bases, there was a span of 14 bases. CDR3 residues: CASSLGGAVNIQYF. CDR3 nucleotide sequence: TGTGCCAGCAGCCTCGGGGGCGCGGTAAACATTCAGTACTTC.

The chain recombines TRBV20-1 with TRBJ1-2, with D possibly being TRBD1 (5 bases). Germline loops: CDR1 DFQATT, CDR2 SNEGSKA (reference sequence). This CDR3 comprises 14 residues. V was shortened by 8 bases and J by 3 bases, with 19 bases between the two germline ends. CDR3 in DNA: TGCAGTACAACCGGCGGGGGGGACGACTATGGCTACACCTTC. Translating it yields CSTTGGGDDYGYTF.

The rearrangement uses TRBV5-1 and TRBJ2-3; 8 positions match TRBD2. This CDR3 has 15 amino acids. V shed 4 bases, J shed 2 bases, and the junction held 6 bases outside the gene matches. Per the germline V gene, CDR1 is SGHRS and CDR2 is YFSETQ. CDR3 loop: CASSGTSGLTDTQYF. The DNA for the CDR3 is TGCGCCAGCAGCGGTACTAGCGGACTCACAGATACGCAGTATTTT.

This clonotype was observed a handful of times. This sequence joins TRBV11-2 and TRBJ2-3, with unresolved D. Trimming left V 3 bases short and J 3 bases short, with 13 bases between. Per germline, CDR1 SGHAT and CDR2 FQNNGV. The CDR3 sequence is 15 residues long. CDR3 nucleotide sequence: TGTGCCAGCAGCTTGGGCCACATAGGAACAGATACGCAGTATTTT. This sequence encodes CASSLGHIGTDTQYF.